The present T cell receptor (beta chain) was sequenced within a study of blood T cell repertoires in COVID-19. Across the whole study: In each case, the material was cDNA or gDNA derived from T cells, B-cell-depleted T cells, or PBMCs.

V gave up 10 bases and J gave up 1 base, with 9 bases separating them. The CDR3 is made up of 12 amino acids. Using immunoSEQ multiplex PCR, the repertoire was profiled, and TCRdb retains in-frame clones only, with some absent. The sample holds more than 95,000 clones, just under 80% seen once. This clone was observed once. The V call is TRBV23-1, the J call TRBJ2-3, with D possibly matching TRBD1 (6 bases). TRBV23-1 is an ORF, with its function uncertain. Sequencing was carried out using peripheral blood. This clonotype was sampled from a human donor in a cohort sampled during active COVID-19. The CDR3 loop is CANRTGTDTQYF. Written as DNA, the CDR3 is TGCGCCAACAGGACAGGCACAGATACGCAGTATTTT.